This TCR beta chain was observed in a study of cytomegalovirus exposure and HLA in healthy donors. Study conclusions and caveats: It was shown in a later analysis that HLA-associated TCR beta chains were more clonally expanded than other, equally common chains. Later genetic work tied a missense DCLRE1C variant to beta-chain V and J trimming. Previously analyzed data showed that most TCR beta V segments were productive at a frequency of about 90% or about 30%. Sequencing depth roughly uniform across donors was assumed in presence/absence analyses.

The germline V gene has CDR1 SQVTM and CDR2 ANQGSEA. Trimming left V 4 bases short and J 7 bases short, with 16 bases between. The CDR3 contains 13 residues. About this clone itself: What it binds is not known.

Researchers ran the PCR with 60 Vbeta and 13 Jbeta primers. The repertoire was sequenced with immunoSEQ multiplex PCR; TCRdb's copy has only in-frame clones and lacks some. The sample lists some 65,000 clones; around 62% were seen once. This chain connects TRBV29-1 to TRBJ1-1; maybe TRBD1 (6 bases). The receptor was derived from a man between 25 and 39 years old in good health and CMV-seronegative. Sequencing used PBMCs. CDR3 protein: CSVGFRGASEAFF. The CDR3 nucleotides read TGCAGCGTTGGTTTTCGGGGGGCAAGTGAAGCTTTCTTT.